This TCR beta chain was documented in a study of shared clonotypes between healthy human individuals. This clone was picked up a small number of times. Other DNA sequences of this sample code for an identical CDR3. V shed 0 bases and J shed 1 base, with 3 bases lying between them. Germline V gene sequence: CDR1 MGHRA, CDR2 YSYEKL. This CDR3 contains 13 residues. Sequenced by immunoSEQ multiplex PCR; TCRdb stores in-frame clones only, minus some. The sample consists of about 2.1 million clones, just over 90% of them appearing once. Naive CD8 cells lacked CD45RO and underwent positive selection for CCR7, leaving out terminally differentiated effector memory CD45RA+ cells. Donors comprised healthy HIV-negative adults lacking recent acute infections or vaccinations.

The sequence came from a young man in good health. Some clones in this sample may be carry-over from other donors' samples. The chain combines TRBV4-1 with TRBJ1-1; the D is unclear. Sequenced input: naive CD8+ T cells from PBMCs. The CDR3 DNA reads TGCGCCAGCAGCCAAGAAAGGAACACTGAAGCTTTCTTT. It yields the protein CASSQERNTEAFF.